This TCR beta chain was recorded in a study of T cells in Graves' hyperthyroidism and ophthalmopathy. Study overall: Peripheral blood samples were taken at initial diagnosis, prior to any treatment. Overall study findings and caveats: Ophthalmopathy got predicted by the model a median roughly 6.1 months before its onset.

Per germline, CDR1 MNHNS and CDR2 SASEGT. This CDR3 region has 13 residues. Trimming cost V 4 bases and J 4 bases; bases outside gene matches: 2. Using RNA transcripts as the source, TCR beta CDR3 regions were amplified. First-round RT-PCR with HTBI primers amplified the TCR CDR3 region. TCRdb analysed the multiplex PCR reads with MiXCR anew, one entry per CDR3 protein. The sample has roughly 350,000 distinct CDR3 sequences; approximately 15% are singletons. This clonotype was detected ten times or more. Its cognate antigen is unknown. The sequencing sample was made of blood. This clonotype was obtained from a woman younger than 45 with Graves' hyperthyroidism. This chain uses TRBV6-1 with TRBJ2-7; 9 nucleotides align to TRBD2. This CDR3 is CASSATSGYEQYF. The CDR3 region has the DNA TGTGCCAGCAGTGCGACTAGCGGTTACGAGCAGTACTTC.